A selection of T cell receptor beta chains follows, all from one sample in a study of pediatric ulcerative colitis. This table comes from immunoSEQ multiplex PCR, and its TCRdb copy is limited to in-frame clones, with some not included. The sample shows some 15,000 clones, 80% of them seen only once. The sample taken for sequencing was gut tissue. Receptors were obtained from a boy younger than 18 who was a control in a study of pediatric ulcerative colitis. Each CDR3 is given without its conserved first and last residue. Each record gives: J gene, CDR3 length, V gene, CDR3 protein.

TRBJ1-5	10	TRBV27	ARRGRGQPQH
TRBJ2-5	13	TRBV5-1	ASSPVSGAQETQY
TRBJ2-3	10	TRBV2	ASTKGADTQY
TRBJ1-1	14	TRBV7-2	ASSLDGGELNTEAF
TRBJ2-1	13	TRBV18	ASSTTSGAYNEQF
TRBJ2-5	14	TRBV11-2	ASSSRLAGDQETQY
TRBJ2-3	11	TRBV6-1	ASNRQGTDTQY
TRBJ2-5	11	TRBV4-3	ASSQNPRETQY
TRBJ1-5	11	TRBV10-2	ASSEEHNQPQH
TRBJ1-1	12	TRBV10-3	AISYRAWNTEAF
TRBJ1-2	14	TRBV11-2	ASSRNRQGPGYGYT
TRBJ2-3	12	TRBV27	ASSFGSFTDTQY
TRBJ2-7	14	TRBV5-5	ASSLDSGRYSYEQY
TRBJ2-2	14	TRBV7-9	ASSSLLDRATGELF
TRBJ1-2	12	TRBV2	ASRWDSNTYGYT
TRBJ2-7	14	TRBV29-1	SVEDQGGYAVNEQY
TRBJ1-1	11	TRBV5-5	ASNIGVWTEAF
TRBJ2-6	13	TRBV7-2	ASSLSLAGANVLT
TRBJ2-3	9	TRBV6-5	ASTKADTQY
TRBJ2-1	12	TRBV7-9	ASSRSGGNNEQF
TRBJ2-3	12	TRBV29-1	SVSGAGWGDTQY
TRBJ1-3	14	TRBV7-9	ASSSGQGKTGNTIY
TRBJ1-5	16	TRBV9	ASRDPGQGDDSNQPQH
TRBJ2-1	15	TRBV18	ASSPGLAGGSVNEQF
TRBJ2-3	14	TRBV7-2	ASSSPSGSITDTQY
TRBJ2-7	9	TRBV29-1	SVVVSYEQY
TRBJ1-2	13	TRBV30	AWSLGQGPFYGYT
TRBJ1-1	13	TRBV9	ASSVGGAGNTEAF
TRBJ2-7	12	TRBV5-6	ASRPTGGAYEQY
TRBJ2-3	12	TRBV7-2	ASRRQGGTDTQY
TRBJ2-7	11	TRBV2	ASSATSDYEQY
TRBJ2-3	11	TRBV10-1	ASRSSGTDTQY
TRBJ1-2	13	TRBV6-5	ASSNPGQGAYGYT
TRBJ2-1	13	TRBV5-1	ASSSLAGGPYEQF
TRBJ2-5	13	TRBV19	ASNNPRTAEETQY
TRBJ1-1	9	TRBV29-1	SVGGDGEAF
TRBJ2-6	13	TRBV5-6	ASSTTGPGANVLT
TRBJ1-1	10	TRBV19	ASRYRGTEAF
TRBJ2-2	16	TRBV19	ASSVLAGRRVNTGELF
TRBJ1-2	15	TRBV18	ASSPTPQGDSNYGYT
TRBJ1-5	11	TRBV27	ASSSIGDQPQH
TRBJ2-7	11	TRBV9	ASSVFPSDEQY
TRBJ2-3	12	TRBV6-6	ASSDRGLADTQY
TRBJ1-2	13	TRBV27	ASSLSLDRPLRYT
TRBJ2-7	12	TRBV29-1	SVGMKRGTYEQY
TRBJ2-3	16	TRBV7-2	ASSTLVLAGGRGDTQY
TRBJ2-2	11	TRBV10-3	AISEARDGELF
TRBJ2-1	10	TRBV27	ASSSQGNEQF
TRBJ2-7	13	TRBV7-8	ASSLSGGDIYEQY
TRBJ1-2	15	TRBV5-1	ASSLTGTGVSPYGYT
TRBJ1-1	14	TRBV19	ASSIDQGGTNTEAF
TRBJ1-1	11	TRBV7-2	ASSSAKGLGAF
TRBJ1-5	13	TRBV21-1	ASEMRGRGNQPQH
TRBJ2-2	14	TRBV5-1	ASSLENRGAGGELF
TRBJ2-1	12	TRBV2	ASSSRGGDNEQF
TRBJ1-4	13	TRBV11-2	ASSTVRGYNEKLF
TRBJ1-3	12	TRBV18	ASSPGSGGNTIY
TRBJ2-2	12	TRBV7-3	ASSLSSDGGELF